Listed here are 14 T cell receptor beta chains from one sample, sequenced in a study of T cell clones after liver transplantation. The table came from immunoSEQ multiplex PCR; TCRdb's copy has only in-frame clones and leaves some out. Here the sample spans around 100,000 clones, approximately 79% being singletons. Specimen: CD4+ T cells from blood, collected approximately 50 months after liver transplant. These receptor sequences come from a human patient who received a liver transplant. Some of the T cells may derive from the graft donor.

In DNA form, the CDR3 reads TGTGCCAGCAGCCCAAGGACTAGCGGGAGCAGGGTGGGGCAAGAGACCCAGTACTTC. Its protein product is CASSPRTSGSRVGQETQYF. J is TRBJ2-5 and V is TRBV7-2, with 13 bases lining up with TRBD2. Germline CDR1 and CDR2: SGHTA and FQGNSA. The length of the CDR3 is 19 residues. The J segment lost 2 bases and the V segment lost 5 bases, leaving 14 bases of the junction unmatched.

The DNA of the CDR3 is TGTGCCAGCAGGGGGTACACTGAAGCTTTCTTT. It specifies CASRGYTEAFF. V is TRBV6-5 and J is TRBJ1-1; D unclear. This CDR3 has 11 amino acids. The germline CDR1 and CDR2 sequences are MNHEY and SVGAGI. V was cut by 6 bases and J by 3 bases, with 5 bases left in between.

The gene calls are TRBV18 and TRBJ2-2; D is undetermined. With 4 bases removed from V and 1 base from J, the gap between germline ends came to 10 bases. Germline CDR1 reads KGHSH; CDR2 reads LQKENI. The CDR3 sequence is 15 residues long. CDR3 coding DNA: TGTGCCAGCTCACGTGACAACAGGAACACCGGGGAGCTGTTTTTT. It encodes CASSRDNRNTGELFF. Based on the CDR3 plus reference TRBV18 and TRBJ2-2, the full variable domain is NAGVMQNPRHLVRRRGQEARLRCSPMKGHSHVYWYRQLPEEGLKFMVYLQKENIIDESGMPKERFSAEFPKEGPSILRIQQVVRGDSAAYFCASSRDNRNTGELFFGEGSRLTVL.

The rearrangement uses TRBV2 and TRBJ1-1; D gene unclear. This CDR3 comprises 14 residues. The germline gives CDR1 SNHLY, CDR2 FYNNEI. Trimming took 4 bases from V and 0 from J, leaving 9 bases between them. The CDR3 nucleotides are TGTGCCAGCAGTGGGCAGAATATGAACACTGAAGCTTTCTTT. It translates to CASSGQNMNTEAFF.

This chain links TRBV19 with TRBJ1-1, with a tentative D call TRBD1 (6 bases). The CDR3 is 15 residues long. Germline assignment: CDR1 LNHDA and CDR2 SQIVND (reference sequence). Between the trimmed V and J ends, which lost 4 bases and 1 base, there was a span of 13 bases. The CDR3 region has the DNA TGTGCCAGTAGTAAGGGCCCGGGACAGAACACTGAAGCTTTCTTT. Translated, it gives CASSKGPGQNTEAFF.

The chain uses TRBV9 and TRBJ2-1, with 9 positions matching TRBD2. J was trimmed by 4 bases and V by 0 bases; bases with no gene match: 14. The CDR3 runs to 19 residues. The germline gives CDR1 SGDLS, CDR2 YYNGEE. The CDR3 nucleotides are TGTGCCAGCAGCGTAGGCCTAGCGGGGTCCTCCACCCTTTACAATGAGCAGTTCTTC. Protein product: CASSVGLAGSSTLYNEQFF.

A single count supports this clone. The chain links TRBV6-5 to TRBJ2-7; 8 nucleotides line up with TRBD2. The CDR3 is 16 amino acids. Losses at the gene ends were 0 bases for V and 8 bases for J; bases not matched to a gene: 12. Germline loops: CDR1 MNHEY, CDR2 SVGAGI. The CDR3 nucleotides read TGTGCCAGCAGTTACTCGAGACGGGGGGGTGGTTCTAAGCAGTACTTC. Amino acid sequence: CASSYSRRGGGSKQYF.

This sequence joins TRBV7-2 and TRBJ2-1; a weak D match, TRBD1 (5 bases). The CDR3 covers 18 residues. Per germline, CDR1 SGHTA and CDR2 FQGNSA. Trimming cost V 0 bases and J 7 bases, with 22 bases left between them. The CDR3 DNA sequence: TGTGCCAGCAGCTTAGCGTCAGATGCAGGGCGGTCGAGAAATGAGCAGTTCTTC. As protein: CASSLASDAGRSRNEQFF.

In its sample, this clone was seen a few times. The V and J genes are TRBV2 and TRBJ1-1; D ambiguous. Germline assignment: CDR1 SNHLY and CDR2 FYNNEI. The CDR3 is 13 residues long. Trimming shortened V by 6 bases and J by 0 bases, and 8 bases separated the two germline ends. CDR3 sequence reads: CASRVGMNTEAFF. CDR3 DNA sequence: TGTGCCAGCAGGGTGGGCATGAACACTGAAGCTTTCTTT.

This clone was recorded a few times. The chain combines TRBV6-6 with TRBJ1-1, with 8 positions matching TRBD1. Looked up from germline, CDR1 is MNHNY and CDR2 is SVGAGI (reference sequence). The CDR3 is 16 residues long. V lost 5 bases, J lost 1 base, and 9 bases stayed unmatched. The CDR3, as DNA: TGTGCCAGCAGTAAAAGCCCAGGGGGCCAGAACACTGAAGCTTTCTTT. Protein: CASSKSPGGQNTEAFF.

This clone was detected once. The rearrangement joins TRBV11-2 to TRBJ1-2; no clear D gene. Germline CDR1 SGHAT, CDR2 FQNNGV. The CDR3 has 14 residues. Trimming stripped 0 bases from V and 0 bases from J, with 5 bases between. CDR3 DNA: TGTGCCAGCAGCTTAGATCGAGCTAACTATGGCTACACCTTC. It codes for CASSLDRANYGYTF. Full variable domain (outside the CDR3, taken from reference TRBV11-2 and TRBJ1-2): EAGVAQSPRYKIIEKRQSVAFWCNPISGHATLYWYQQILGQGPKLLIQFQNNGVVDDSQLPKDRFSAERLKGVDSTLKIQPAKLEDSAVYLCASSLDRANYGYTFGSGTRLTVV.

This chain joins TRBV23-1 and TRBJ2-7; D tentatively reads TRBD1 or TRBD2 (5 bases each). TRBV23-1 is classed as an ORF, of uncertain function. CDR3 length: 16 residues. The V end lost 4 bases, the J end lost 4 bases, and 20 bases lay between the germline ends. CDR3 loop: CASSRAWDEQPYEQYF. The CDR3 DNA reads TGCGCCAGCAGTCGCGCGTGGGACGAACAGCCTTACGAGCAGTACTTC.

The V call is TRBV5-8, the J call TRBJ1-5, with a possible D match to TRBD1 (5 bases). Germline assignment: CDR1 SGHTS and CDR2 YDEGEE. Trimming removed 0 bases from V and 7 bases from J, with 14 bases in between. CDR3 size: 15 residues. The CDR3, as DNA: TGTGCCAGCAGCTTGGAGGGTTGGGGGAACCAGCCCCAGCATTTT. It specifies CASSLEGWGNQPQHF.

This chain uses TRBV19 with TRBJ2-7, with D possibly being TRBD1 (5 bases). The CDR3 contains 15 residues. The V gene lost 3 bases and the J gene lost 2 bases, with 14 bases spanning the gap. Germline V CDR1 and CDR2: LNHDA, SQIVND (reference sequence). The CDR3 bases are TGTGCCAGTAGTATCGTATTGGGCAGGGCCTACGAGCAGTACTTC. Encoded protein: CASSIVLGRAYEQYF.